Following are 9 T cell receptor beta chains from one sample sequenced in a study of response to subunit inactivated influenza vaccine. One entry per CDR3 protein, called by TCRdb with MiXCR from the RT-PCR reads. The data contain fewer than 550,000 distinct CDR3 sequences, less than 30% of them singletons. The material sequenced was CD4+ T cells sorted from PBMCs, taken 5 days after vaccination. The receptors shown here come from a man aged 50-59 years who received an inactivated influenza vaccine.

The CDR3 loop is CSVDGAWEQFF. The CDR3 DNA reads TGCAGCGTTGATGGCGCTTGGGAGCAGTTCTTC. V is TRBV29-1 and J is TRBJ2-1; D is ambiguous. From germline, CDR1 is SQVTM and CDR2 ANQGSEA. This CDR3 contains 11 residues. V was trimmed by 3 bases and J by 10 bases, leaving 10 bases between them.

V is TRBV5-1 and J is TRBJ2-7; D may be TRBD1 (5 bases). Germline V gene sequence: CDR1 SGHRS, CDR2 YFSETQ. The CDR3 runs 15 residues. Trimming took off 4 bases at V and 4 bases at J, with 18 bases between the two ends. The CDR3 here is CASSVDSRRIYEQYF. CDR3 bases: TGCGCCAGCAGCGTAGACAGCCGTCGAATTTACGAGCAGTACTTC.

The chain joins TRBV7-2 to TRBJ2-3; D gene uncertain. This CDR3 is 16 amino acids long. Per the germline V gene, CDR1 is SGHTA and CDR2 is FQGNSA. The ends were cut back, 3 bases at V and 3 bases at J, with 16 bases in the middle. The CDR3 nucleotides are TGTGCCAGCAGCTTGGGTGGATTTTATCGGACAGATACGCAGTATTTT. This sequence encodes CASSLGGFYRTDTQYF. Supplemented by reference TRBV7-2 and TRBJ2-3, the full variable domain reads GAGVSQSPSNKVTEKGKDVELRCDPISGHTALYWYRQSLGQGLEFLIYFQGNSAPDKSGLPSDRFSAERTGGSVSTLTIQRTQQEDSAVYLCASSLGGFYRTDTQYFGPGTRLTVL.

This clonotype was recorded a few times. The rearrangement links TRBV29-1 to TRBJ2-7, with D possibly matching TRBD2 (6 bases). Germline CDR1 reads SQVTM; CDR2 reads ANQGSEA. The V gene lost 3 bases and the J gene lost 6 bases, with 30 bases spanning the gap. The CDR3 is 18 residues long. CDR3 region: CSVDGPTGPGEEPREQYF. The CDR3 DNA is TGCAGCGTTGACGGTCCTACCGGCCCGGGAGAGGAGCCGCGCGAGCAGTACTTC.

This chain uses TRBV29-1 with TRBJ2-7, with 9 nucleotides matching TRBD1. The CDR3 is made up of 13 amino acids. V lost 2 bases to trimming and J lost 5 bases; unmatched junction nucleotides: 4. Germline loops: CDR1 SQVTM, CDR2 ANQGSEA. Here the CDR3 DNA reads TGCAGCGTTGAAACCGGGACAGGGAACGAGCAGTACTTC. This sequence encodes CSVETGTGNEQYF.

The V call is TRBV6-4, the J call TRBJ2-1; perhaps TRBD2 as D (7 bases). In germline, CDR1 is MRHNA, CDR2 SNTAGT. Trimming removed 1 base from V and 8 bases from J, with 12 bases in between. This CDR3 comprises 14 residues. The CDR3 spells CASSDWGEGDEQFF. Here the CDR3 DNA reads TGTGCCAGCAGTGACTGGGGGGAGGGGGATGAGCAGTTCTTC.

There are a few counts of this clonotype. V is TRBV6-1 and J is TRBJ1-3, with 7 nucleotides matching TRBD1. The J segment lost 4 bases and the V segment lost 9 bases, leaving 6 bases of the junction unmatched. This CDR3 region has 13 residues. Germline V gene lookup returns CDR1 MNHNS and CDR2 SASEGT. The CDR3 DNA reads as TGTGCCAGTACAGGGGATATCGGAAACACCATATATTTT. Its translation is CASTGDIGNTIYF.

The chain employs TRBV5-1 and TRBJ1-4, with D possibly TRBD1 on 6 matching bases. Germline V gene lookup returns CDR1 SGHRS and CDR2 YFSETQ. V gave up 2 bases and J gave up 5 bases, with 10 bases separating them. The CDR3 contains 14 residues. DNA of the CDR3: TGCGCCAGCAGCTTAGACAGGCAGAATGAAAAACTGTTTTTT. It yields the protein CASSLDRQNEKLFF.

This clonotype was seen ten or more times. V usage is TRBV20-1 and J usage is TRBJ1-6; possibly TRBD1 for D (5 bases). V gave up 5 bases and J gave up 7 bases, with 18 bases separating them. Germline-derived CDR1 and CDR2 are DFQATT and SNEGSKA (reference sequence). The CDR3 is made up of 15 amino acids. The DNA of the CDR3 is TGCAGTGCTCTACCGGGCAGGGCGGGAAATTCACCCCTCCACTTT. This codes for CSALPGRAGNSPLHF.